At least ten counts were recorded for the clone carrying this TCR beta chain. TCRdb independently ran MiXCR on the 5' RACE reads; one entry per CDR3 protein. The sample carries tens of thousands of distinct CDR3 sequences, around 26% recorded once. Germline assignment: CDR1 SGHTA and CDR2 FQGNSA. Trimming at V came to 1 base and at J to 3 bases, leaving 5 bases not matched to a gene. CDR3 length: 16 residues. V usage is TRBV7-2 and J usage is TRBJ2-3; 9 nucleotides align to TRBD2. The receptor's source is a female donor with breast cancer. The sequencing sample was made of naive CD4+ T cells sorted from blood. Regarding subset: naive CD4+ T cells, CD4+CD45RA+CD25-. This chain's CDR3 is CASSLVRLAGTDTQYF. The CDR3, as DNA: TGTGCCAGCAGCTTAGTCAGGCTAGCGGGGACAGATACGCAGTATTTT.